This T cell receptor (beta chain) was captured in a study of OX40 agonist ivuxolimab in advanced cancers. Sampling times: baseline, cycle 4 day 1, cycle 7 day 1. Using immunoSEQ multiplex PCR, the repertoire was profiled, and TCRdb retains in-frame clones only, with some absent. The sample lists 90,000 to 100,000 clones; more than 85% were seen once. This material consisted of CD4+ or CD8+ T cells sorted from blood, taken in a trial of the OX40 agonist ivuxolimab. This receptor was obtained from an adult with an advanced solid tumor such as melanoma, head and neck, liver or kidney cancer.

The CDR3 region has the DNA TGCGCCAGCAGCCAAGAGGGGGGGACTAGCGGGAGACGGGAGACCCAGTACTTC. It yields the protein CASSQEGGTSGRRETQYF. The chain is built from TRBV4-1 and TRBJ2-5; the match to TRBD2 covers 14 bases. The trim removed 0 bases at V and 5 bases at J, leaving 8 bases unmatched. From germline, CDR1 is MGHRA and CDR2 YSYEKL. CDR3 length: 18 amino acids.